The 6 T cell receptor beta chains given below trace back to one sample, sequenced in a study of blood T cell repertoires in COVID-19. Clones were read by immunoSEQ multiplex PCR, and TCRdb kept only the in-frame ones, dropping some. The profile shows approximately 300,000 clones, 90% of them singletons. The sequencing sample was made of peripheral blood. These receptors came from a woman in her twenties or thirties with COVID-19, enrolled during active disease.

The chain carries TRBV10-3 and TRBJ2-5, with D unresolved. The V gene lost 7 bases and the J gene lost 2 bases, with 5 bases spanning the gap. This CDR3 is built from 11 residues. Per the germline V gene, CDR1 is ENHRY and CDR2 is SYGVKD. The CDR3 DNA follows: TGTGCCATCAATATACAAGAGACCCAGTACTTC. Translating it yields CAINIQETQYF.

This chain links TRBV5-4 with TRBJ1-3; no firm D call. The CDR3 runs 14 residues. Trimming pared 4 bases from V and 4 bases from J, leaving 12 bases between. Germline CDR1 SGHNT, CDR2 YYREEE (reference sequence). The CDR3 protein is CASSVIGLGNTIYF. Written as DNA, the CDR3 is TGTGCCAGCAGCGTTATAGGACTCGGAAACACCATATATTTT.

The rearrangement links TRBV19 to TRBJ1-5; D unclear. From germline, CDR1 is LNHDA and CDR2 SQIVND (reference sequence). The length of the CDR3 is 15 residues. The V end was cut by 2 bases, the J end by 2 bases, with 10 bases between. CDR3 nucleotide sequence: TGTGCCAGTAGTATAAGAGGGCTTGGCAATCAGCCCCAGCATTTT. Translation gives CASSIRGLGNQPQHF.

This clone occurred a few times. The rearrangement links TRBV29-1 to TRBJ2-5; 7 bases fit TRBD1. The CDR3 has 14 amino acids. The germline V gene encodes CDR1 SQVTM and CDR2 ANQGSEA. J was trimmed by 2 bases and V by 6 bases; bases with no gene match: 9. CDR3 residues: CSVTDRVGQETQYF. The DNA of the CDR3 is TGCAGCGTGACCGACAGGGTGGGGCAAGAGACCCAGTACTTC.

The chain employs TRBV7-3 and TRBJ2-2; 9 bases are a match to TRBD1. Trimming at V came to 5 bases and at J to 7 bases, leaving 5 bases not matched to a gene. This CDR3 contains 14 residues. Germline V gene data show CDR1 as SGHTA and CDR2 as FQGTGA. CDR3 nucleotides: TGTGCCAGCAGCCGGGACAGGGCGGGCGGGGAGCTGTTTTTT. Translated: CASSRDRAGGELFF.

CDR3 DNA: TGTGCCAGCAGCTTTACGGGAGGGCCCTACAATGAGCAGTTCTTC. Its translation is CASSFTGGPYNEQFF. The chain joins TRBV5-4 to TRBJ2-1; 8 bases align to TRBD2. Germline CDR1 is SGHNT and CDR2 is YYREEE (reference sequence). Losses at the gene ends were 2 bases for V and 2 bases for J; bases not matched to a gene: 3. The CDR3 is made up of 15 amino acids.